This T cell receptor (beta chain) appears in the sequencing data of a study of T cell responses to AZD1222 COVID-19 vaccine. Study results and caveats: A rise in Spike-specific TCR breadth and depth followed two AZD1222 doses. Per reports, nearly half of all spike-specific TCRs target regions that are unmutated in variants.

Profiling relied on immunoSEQ multiplex PCR, and the TCRdb table lists in-frame clones only, not all of them. The sample has tens of thousands of clones; approximately 83% are singletons. This clone was observed a few times. Its specificity is unknown. The CDR3 has 15 amino acids. The TCR comes from an adult in good health. The J gene is TRBJ1-5, the V gene TRBV21-1. TRBV21-1 is shown as a pseudogene. The input for sequencing was peripheral blood, taken on day 0 of AZD1222 vaccination. CDR3 in amino acids: CASSGNRYSNQPQHF. DNA of the CDR3: TGTGCCAGCAGCGGAAACCGCTATAGCAATCAGCCCCAGCATTTT.